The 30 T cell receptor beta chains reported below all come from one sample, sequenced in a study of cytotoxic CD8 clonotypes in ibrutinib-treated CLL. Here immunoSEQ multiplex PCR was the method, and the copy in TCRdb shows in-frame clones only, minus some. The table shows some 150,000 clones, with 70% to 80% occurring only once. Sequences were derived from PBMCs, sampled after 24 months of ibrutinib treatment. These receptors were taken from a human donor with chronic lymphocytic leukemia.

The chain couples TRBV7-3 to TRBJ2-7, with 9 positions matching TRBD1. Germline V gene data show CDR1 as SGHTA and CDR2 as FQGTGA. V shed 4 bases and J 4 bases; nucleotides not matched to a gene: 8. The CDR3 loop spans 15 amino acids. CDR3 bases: TGTGCCAGCAGCTACACCGGGACAGGGCGGTACGAGCAGTACTTC. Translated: CASSYTGTGRYEQYF. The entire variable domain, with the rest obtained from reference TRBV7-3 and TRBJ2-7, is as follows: GAGVSQTPSNKVTEKGKYVELRCDPISGHTALYWYRQSLGQGPEFLIYFQGTGAADDSGLPNDRFFAVRPEGSVSTLKIQRTERGDSAVYLCASSYTGTGRYEQYFGPGTRLTVT.

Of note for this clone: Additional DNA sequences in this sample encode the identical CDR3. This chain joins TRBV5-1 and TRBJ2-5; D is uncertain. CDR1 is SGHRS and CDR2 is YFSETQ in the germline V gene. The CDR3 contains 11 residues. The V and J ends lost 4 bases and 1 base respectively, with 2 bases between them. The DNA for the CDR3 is TGCGCCAGCAGCCTCCAAGAGACCCAGTACTTC. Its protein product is CASSLQETQYF.

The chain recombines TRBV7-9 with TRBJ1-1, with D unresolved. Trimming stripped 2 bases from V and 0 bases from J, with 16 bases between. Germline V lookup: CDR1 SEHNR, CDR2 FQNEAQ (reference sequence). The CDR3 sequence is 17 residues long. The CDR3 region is CASSLQTTDYMNTEAFF. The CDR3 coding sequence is TGTGCCAGCAGCTTACAGACGACGGACTACATGAACACTGAAGCTTTCTTT.

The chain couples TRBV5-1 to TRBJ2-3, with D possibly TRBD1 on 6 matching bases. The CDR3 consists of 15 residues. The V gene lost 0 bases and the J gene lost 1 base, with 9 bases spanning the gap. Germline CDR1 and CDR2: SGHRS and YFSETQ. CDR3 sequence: CASSLGDTRTDTQYF. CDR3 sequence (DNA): TGCGCCAGCAGCTTGGGGGACACCCGCACAGATACGCAGTATTTT. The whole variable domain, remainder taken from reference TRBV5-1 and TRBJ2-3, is KAGVTQTPRYLIKTRGQQVTLSCSPISGHRSVSWYQQTPGQGLQFLFEYFSETQRNKGNFPGRFSGRQFSNSRSEMNVSTLELGDSALYLCASSLGDTRTDTQYFGPGTRLTVL.

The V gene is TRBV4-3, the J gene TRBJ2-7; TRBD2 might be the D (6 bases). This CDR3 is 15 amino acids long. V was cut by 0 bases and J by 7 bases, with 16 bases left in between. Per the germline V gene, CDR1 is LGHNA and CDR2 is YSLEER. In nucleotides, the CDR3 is TGCGCCAGCAGCCAAGATCGGGGGACCCCCGGGGAGCAGTACTTC. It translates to CASSQDRGTPGEQYF.

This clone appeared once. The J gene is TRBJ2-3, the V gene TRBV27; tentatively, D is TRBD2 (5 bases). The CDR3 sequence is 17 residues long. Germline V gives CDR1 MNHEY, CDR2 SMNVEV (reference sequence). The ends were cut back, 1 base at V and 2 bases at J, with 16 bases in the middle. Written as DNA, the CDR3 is TGTGCCAGCAGTTTATTGGGTCCTTCTCTAGCCACAGATACGCAGTATTTT. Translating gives CASSLLGPSLATDTQYF.

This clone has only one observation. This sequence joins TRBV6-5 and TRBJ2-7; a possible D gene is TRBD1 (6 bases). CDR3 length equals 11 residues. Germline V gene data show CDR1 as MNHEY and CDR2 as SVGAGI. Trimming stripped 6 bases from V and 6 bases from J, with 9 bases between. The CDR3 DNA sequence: TGTGCCAGCAGCAGGGGTGGCGAGCAGTACTTC. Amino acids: CASSRGGEQYF.

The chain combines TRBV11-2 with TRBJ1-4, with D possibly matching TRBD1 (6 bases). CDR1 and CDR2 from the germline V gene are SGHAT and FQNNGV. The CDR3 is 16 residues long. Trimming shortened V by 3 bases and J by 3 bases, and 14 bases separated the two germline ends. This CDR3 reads CASSLWGAGPNEKLFF. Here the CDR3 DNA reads TGTGCCAGCAGCTTGTGGGGGGCAGGACCTAATGAAAAACTGTTTTTT.

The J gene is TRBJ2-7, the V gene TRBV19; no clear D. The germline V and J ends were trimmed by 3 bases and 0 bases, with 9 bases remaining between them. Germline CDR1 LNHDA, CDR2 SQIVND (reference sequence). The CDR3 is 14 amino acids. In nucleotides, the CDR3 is TGTGCCAGTAGTATTAGGGTTAGCTCCTACGAGCAGTACTTC. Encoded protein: CASSIRVSSYEQYF.

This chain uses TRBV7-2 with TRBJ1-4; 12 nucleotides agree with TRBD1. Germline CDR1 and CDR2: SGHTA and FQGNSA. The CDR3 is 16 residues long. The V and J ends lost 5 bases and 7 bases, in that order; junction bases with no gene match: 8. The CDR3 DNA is TGTGCCAGCAGCCAGCCGGGACAGGGGGCGGTTGAAAAACTGTTTTTT. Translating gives CASSQPGQGAVEKLFF.

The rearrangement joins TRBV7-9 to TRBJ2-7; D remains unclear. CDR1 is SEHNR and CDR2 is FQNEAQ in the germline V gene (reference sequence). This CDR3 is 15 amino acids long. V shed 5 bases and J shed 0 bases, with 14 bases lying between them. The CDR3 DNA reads TGTGCCAGCAGCCCCAGTGGGAACCCCTCCTACGAGCAGTACTTC. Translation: CASSPSGNPSYEQYF.

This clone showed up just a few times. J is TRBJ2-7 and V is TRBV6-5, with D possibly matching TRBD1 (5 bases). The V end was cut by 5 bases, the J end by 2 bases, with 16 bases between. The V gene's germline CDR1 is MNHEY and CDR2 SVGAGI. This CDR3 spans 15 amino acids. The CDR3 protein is CASSRPTWTPYEQYF. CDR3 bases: TGTGCCAGCAGTCGCCCCACCTGGACACCCTACGAGCAGTACTTC.

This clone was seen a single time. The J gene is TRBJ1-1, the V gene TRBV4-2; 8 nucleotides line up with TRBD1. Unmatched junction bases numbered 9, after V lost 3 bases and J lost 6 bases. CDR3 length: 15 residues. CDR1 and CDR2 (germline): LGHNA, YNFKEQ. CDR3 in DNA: TGTGCCAGCAGCCAGACAGGGGAAGGTAAGCCTGAAGCTTTCTTT. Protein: CASSQTGEGKPEAFF.

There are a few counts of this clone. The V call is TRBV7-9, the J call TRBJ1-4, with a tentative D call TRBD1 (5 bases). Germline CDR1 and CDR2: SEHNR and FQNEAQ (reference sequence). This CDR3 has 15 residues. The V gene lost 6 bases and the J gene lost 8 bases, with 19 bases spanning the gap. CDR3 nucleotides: TGTGCCAGCAGTCCGCACCCGGGGCTTGGGGAAAAACTGTTTTTT. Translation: CASSPHPGLGEKLFF.

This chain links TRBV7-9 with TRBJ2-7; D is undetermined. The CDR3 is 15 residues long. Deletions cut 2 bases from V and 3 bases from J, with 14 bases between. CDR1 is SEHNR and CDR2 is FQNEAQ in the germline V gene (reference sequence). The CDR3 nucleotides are TGTGCCAGCAGCTTATTTCCCGCGAGGAGCTACGAGCAGTACTTC. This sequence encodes CASSLFPARSYEQYF. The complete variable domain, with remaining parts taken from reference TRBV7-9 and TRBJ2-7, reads DTGVSQNPRHKITKRGQNVTFRCDPISEHNRLYWYRQTLGQGPEFLTYFQNEAQLEKSRLLSDRFSAERPKGSFSTLEIQRTEQGDSAMYLCASSLFPARSYEQYFGPGTRLTVT.

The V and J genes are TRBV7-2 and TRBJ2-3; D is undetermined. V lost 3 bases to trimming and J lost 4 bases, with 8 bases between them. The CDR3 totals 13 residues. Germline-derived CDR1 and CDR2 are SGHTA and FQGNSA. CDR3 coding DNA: TGTGCCAGCAGCTTCATGGAGTCAGATACGCAGTATTTT. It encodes CASSFMESDTQYF.

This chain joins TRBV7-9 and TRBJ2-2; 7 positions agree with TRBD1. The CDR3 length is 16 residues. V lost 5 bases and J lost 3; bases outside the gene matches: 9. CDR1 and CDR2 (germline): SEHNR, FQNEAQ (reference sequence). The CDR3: CASSRKTGLDTGELFF. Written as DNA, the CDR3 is TGTGCCAGCAGCCGGAAGACAGGGTTGGACACCGGGGAGCTGTTTTTT.

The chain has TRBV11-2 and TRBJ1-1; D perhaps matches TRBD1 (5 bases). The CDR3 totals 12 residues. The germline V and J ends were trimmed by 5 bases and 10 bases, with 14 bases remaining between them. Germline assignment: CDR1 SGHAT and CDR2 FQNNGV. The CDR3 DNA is TGTGCCAGCAGCCCGACCCTTGGGGGAGCTTTCTTT. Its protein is CASSPTLGGAFF.

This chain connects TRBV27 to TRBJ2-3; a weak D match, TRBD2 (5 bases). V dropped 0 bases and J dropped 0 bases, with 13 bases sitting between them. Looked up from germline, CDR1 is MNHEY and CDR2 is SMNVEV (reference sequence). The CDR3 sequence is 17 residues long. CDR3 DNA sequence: TGTGCCAGCAGTTTATCCCGGGGAATCCCTAGCACAGATACGCAGTATTTT. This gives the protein CASSLSRGIPSTDTQYF.

CDR3 protein: CASSQSGGSYEQYF. The CDR3 DNA follows: TGTGCCAGCAGCCAAAGCGGGGGATCCTACGAGCAGTACTTC. V usage is TRBV7-2 and J usage is TRBJ2-7; 8 bases agree with TRBD2. V was clipped by 5 bases and J by 1 base; unmatched bases: 4. Germline lookup yields CDR1 SGHTA and CDR2 FQGNSA. The CDR3 is made up of 14 amino acids. The full variable domain, with the rest looked up from reference TRBV7-2 and TRBJ2-7, is GAGVSQSPSNKVTEKGKDVELRCDPISGHTALYWYRQSLGQGLEFLIYFQGNSAPDKSGLPSDRFSAERTGGSVSTLTIQRTQQEDSAVYLCASSQSGGSYEQYFGPGTRLTVT.

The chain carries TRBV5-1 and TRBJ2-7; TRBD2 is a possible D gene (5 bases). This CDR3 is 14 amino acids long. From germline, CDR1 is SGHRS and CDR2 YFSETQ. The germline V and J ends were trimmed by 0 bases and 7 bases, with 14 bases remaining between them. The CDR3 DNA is TGCGCCAGCAGCTTGGGGCTAGCCCTGGGGGAGCAGTACTTC. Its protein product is CASSLGLALGEQYF.

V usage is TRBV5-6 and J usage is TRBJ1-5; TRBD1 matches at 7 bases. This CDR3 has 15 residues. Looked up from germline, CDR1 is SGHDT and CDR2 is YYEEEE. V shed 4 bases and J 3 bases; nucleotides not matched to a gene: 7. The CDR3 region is CASSIRDSHNQPQHF. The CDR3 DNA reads TGTGCCAGCAGCATCCGGGACAGCCACAATCAGCCCCAGCATTTT. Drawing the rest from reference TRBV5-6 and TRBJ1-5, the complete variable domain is DAGVTQSPTHLIKTRGQQVTLRCSPKSGHDTVSWYQQALGQGPQFIFQYYEEEERQRGNFPDRFSGHQFPNYSSELNVNALLLGDSALYLCASSIRDSHNQPQHFGDGTRLSIL.

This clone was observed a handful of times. The CDR3 DNA sequence: TGTGCCGGCGTGGGGGGTTCACCCCTCCACTTT. Its translation is CAGVGGSPLHF. The J gene is TRBJ1-6, the V gene TRBV4-2; D may be TRBD1 (5 bases). The germline CDR1 and CDR2 sequences are LGHNA and YNFKEQ. The ends were cut back, 11 bases at V and 9 bases at J, with 11 bases in the middle. The CDR3 runs to 11 residues.

The CDR3 reads CASSEGEPPQHF. The CDR3 DNA is TGTGCCAGCAGTGAGGGGGAGCCGCCCCAGCATTTT. V and J are TRBV2 and TRBJ1-5; D possibly corresponds to TRBD1 (5 bases). This CDR3 has 12 residues. The germline gives CDR1 SNHLY, CDR2 FYNNEI. V lost 3 bases and J lost 9, with 9 bases in between.

The CDR3 region is CASSYPGGQYF. As DNA, the CDR3 is TGTGCCAGCAGTTATCCGGGTGGGCAGTACTTC. The chain combines TRBV6-5 with TRBJ2-7, with D unresolved. The CDR3 covers 11 residues. Germline V gene lookup returns CDR1 MNHEY and CDR2 SVGAGI. Deletions cut 3 bases from V and 9 bases from J, with 9 bases between.

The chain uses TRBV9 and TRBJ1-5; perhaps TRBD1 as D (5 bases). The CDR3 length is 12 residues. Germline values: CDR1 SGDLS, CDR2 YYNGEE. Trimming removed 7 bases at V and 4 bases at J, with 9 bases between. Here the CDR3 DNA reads TGTGCCAGCGGGAAGGGGAATCAGCCCCAGCATTTT. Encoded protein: CASGKGNQPQHF.

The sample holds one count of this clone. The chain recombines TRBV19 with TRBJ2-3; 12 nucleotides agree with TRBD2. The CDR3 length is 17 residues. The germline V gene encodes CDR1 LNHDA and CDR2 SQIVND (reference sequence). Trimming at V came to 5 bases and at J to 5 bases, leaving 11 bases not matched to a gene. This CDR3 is CASSLGRLAGEVDTQYF. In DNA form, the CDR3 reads TGTGCCAGTAGTCTCGGCCGACTAGCGGGAGAGGTAGATACGCAGTATTTT.

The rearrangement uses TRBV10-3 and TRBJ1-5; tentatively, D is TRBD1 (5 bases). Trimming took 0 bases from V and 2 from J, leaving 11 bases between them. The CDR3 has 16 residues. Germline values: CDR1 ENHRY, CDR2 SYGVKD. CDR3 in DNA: TGTGCCATCAGTGAGTCAGGGGCTGCGGGCAATCAGCCCCAGCATTTT. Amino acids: CAISESGAAGNQPQHF.

CDR3 DNA: TGTGCCCCCCCCGGCTCCGGGGAGCTGTTTTTT. This translates into CAPPGSGELFF. V and J are TRBV28 and TRBJ2-2, with no clear D. The CDR3 contains 11 residues. V lost 11 bases to trimming and J lost 6 bases, with 10 bases between them. CDR1 MDHEN and CDR2 SYDVKM come from the germline V gene.

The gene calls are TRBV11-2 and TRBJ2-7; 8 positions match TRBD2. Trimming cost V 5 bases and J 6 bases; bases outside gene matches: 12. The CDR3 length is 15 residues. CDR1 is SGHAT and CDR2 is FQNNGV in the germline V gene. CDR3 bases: TGTGCCAGCAGCCTCATCGCGGGAGGTCCCGGCGAGCAGTACTTC. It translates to CASSLIAGGPGEQYF. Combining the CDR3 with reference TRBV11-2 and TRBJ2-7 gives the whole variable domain EAGVAQSPRYKIIEKRQSVAFWCNPISGHATLYWYQQILGQGPKLLIQFQNNGVVDDSQLPKDRFSAERLKGVDSTLKIQPAKLEDSAVYLCASSLIAGGPGEQYFGPGTRLTVT.